The subject of this entry is one T cell receptor beta chain. The antigen remains undetermined. This CDR3 is 13 amino acids long. CDR1 is SGHRS, CDR2 YFSETQ, per germline. The sample belongs to a study of CXCR3-negative and CXCR3-positive naive CD8 T cells. The study's findings and limits: TRB CDR3s were more hydrophobic in CXCR3-positive than in CXCR3-negative naive cells.

cDNA libraries for TRB were generated by 5' RACE incorporating UMI labels. Following a re-call of the 5' RACE reads, TCRdb has one entry per CDR3 protein and lacks DNA. This repertoire includes over 95,000 distinct CDR3 sequences. The sequencing sample was made of naive CXCR3+ CD8+ T cells from blood. Indicated subset: CD45RO-CCR7+CD27+CD95- naive CD8+ T cells expressing CXCR3 (TNR3+). The source is a human donor in good health. Some clones in this sample may be carry-over from other donors' samples. This chain joins TRBV5-1 and TRBJ2-7. The CDR3 is CASSFRSYDEQYF.